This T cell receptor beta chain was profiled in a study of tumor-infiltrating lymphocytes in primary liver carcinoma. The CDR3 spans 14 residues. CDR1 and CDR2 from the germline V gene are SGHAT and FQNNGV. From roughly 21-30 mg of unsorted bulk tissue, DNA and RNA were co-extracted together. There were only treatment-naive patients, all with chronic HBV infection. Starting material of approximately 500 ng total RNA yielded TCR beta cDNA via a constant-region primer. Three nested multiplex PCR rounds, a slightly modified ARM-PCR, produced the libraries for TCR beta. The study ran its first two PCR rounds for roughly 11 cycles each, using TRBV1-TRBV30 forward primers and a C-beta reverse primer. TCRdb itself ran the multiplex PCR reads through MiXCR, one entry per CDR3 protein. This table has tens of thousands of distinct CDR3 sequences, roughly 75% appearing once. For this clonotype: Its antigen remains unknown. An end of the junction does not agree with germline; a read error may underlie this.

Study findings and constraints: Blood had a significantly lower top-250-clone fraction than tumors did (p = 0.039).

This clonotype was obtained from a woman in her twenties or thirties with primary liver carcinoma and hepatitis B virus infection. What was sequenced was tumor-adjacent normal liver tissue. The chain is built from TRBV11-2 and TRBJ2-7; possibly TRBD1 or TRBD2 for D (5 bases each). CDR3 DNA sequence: TGTGCCGGCAGACGGACGGGGCCTTCATACGAGCAGTACTTC. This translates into CAGRRTGPSYEQYF.